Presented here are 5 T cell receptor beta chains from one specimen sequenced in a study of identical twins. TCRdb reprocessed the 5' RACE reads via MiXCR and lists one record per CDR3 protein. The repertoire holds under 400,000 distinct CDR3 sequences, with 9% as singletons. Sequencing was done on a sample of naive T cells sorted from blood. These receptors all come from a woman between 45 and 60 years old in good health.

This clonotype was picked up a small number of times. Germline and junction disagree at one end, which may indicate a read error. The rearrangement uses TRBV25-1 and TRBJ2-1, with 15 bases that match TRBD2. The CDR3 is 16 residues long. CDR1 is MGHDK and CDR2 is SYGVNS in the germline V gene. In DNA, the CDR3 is TGTGCCAGCAGCGAATCAGGACTAGCGGGAGGGTCCCTCCAGTTCTTC. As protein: CASSESGLAGGSLQFF.

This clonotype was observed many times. CDR3: CASSRRGQETQYF. CDR3 coding DNA: TGTGCCAGCAGCCGCAGGGGGCAAGAGACCCAGTACTTC. V and J are TRBV3-1 and TRBJ2-5; TRBD1 agrees at 7 bases. Germline CDR1 is LGHDT and CDR2 is YNNKEL (reference sequence). Trimming took 4 bases from V and 2 from J; bases not matched to a gene: 1. This CDR3 has 13 amino acids.

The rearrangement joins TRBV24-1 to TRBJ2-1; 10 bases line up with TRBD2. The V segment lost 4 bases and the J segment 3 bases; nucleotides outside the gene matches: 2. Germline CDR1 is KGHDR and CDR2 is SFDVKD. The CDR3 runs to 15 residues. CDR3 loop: CATSEGTSDYNEQFF. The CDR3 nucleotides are TGTGCCACCAGTGAAGGGACTAGCGACTACAATGAGCAGTTCTTC.

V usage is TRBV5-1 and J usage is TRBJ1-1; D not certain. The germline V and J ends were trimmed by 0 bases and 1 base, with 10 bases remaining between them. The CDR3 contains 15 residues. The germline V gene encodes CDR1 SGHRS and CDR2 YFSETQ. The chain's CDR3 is CASSLVVQPNTEAFF. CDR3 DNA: TGCGCCAGCAGCTTGGTCGTACAGCCGAACACTGAAGCTTTCTTT.

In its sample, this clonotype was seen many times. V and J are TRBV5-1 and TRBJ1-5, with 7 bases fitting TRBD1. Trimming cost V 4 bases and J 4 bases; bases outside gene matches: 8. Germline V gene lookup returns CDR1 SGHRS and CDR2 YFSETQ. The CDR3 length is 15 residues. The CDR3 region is CASSPGDRANQPQHF. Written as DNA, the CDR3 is TGCGCCAGCAGCCCGGGAGACAGGGCTAATCAGCCCCAGCATTTT.